Below are 10 T cell receptor beta chains sequenced from a single sample in a study of T cell responses to AZD1222 COVID-19 vaccine (dated by TCRdb to the early 2020s). The method behind the library was the immunoSEQ multiplex PCR assay. This immuneACCESS table, as held by TCRdb, lists in-frame sequences with V and J called but not all clones. Of the missing ones, under half trace to an unresolved V gene in checked studies; the others have no known cause. In this sample the table shows 150,000 to 200,000 clones, 94% of which occur a single time. The top ten constitute about 0.64% of the sample. The sample's time point label, in plain terms: baseline before first vaccination. The sample in question was peripheral blood, obtained on day 0 of AZD1222 vaccination. These receptors were obtained from an adult in good health.

The J gene is TRBJ2-3, the V gene TRBV19; a possible D gene is TRBD1 (6 bases). CDR3 length: 15 residues. Trimming removed 3 bases from V and 4 bases from J, with 14 bases in between. In germline, CDR1 is LNHDA, CDR2 SQIVND (reference sequence). CDR3 bases: TGTGCCAGTAGTATTACCACAGGGCTCGCAGATACGCAGTATTTT. Residues: CASSITTGLADTQYF. Using reference TRBV19 and TRBJ2-3 for the parts outside the CDR3, the full variable domain is DGGITQSPKYLFRKEGQNVTLSCEQNLNHDAMYWYRQDPGQGLRLIYYSQIVNDFQKGDIAEGYSVSREKKESFPLTVTSAQKNPTAFYLCASSITTGLADTQYFGPGTRLTVL.

In this sample, this clone turned up a few times. This rearrangement joins TRBV24-1 to TRBJ2-1; 10 nucleotides line up with TRBD2. The CDR3 length is 17 residues. CDR1 and CDR2 (germline): KGHDR, SFDVKD. V shed 9 bases and J 8 bases; nucleotides not matched to a gene: 18. The CDR3 is CATGSPSGGLEGDEQFF. The DNA of the CDR3 is TGTGCCACCGGATCGCCTAGCGGGGGTTTAGAGGGTGATGAGCAGTTCTTC.

This clone was detected only a few times. The gene calls are TRBV27 and TRBJ2-1, with 11 bases matching TRBD2. Trimming cost V 6 bases and J 6 bases; bases outside gene matches: 10. Germline lookup yields CDR1 MNHEY and CDR2 SMNVEV (reference sequence). There are 16 residues in the CDR3. The CDR3 coding sequence is TGTGCCAGCAGAACTAGCGGGAGCCAGCGGCGCAATGAGCAGTTCTTC. Protein sequence: CASRTSGSQRRNEQFF.

V is TRBV27 and J is TRBJ1-6; D ambiguous. The ends were cut back, 6 bases at V and 4 bases at J, with 19 bases in the middle. Per the germline V gene, CDR1 is MNHEY and CDR2 is SMNVEV (reference sequence). The CDR3 spans 17 residues. The DNA of the CDR3 is TGTGCCAGCAGCTTAATCCCGGCGGGAGGGTATAATTCACCCCTCCACTTT. It yields the protein CASSLIPAGGYNSPLHF.

A note on this clone: The junction shows a germline mismatch at one end, possibly a read error. This chain joins TRBV2 and TRBJ2-1, with a possible D match to TRBD2 (6 bases). This CDR3 is 16 amino acids long. Germline CDR1 and CDR2: SNHLY and FYNNEI. The CDR3 region has the DNA TGTGCCAGCAGCGAAGATATTGGGACTTGGTACAATGAGCAGTTCTTC. Amino acids: CASSEDIGTWYNEQFF.

The J gene is TRBJ1-5, the V gene TRBV18; 9 positions agree with TRBD1. CDR1 is KGHSH and CDR2 is LQKENI in the germline V gene. Trimming took 6 bases from V and 1 from J; bases not matched to a gene: 1. The CDR3 is 14 residues long. The CDR3 region is CASSGQGSNQPQHF. In DNA form, the CDR3 reads TGTGCCAGCTCCGGACAGGGGAGCAATCAGCCCCAGCATTTT.

The chain links TRBV5-5 to TRBJ2-1, with D maybe TRBD2 (8 bases). Trimming removed 3 bases at V and 11 bases at J, with 18 bases between. Germline CDR1 reads SGHKS; CDR2 reads YYEKEE (reference sequence). There are 14 residues in the CDR3. Here the CDR3 DNA reads TGTGCCAGCAGCTCGGGAGGGACAGACGGTCAGCAGTTCTTC. Its translation: CASSSGGTDGQQFF.

This chain connects TRBV6-5 to TRBJ1-3; D is uncertain. V was cut by 6 bases and J by 4 bases, with 16 bases left in between. The CDR3 runs to 15 residues. Germline lookup yields CDR1 MNHEY and CDR2 SVGAGI. The CDR3 loop reads CASSPRRAGGNTIYF. CDR3 DNA sequence: TGTGCCAGCAGCCCACGCCGGGCGGGCGGAAACACCATATATTTT.

In DNA, the CDR3 is TGTGCCAGCAGCCAAGAAGGGACAGCCTATGGCTACACCTTC. Translating gives CASSQEGTAYGYTF. V and J are TRBV3-1 (or the pseudogene TRBV3-2) and TRBJ1-2; 7 nucleotides match TRBD1. The germline V gene has CDR1 LGHDT and CDR2 YNNKEL (reference sequence). The ends lost 0 bases at V and 4 bases at J; junction bases unmatched: 2. The CDR3 is 14 amino acids.

The chain links TRBV15 to TRBJ2-1; D possibly corresponds to TRBD2 (5 bases). This CDR3 is built from 16 residues. Germline-derived CDR1 and CDR2 are LNHNV and YYDKDF (reference sequence). V lost 5 bases, J lost 4 bases, and 18 bases lay in between. The CDR3: CATSSLGSRGYNEQFF. The DNA of the CDR3 is TGTGCCACCAGCTCCCTCGGGTCGCGCGGGTACAATGAGCAGTTCTTC.